This T cell receptor (beta chain) emerged from a study of T cells and copy number aberrations in small-cell lung cancer (dated by TCRdb to the early 2020s). With respect to the entire study: TCR repertoire sequencing was paired with whole-exome sequencing of the same tumor regions to relate T cell metrics to mutations and copy number aberrations. Tumor TCR data were available for 17 patients, and TCR data from both tumor and normal tissue were available for some 15 patients.

Findings and caveats that apply to the study as a whole: The study was limited by a small sample size because surgical resection is uncommon in small-cell lung cancer, and the findings require validation. Tumors had lower T-cell density, richness and clonality than adjacent lung tissue, but the difference in density was not significant. Tumor T-cell density, richness and clonality were negatively correlated with higher copy number aberration burden. High heterogeneity of the TCR repertoire was observed across regions, with roughly 75-98% of clones restricted to a single region, representing a lower overlap than in localized NSCLC. Every specimen was formalin-fixed paraffin-embedded tissue, a material known to introduce sequencing artifacts.

Turning to this clone: Its antigen target is currently unknown. No much larger clone exists at a distance of one base, and base qualities are not known.

Donors were patients with limited-stage small-cell lung cancer who underwent surgical resection in Hangzhou, China, between about 2008 and 2021. Every donor underwent upfront surgery with no preoperative chemotherapy or radiotherapy, and no donor received immunotherapy either before or after surgery. In the sequenced cohort of roughly 19 patients, every patient was either a smoker or a heavy second-hand smoker. Three regions were collected from each tumor FFPE block by a grid approach so that spatial heterogeneity of the primary tumors was represented. Tumor regions were macrodissected for enrichment of malignant cells, and only regions expected to yield at least 150 ng DNA were selected. The study used multi-region TCR-beta sequencing of resected limited-stage small-cell lung cancers together with tumor-adjacent lung tissue to characterize T cell repertoire heterogeneity. The AllPrep DNA/RNA FFPE Kit (Qiagen) was used to extract genomic DNA from the FFPE tissue.

The junction shows trimming of 3 bases on V and 5 bases on J, plus 17 bases between the germline ends. The germline V gene yields SGHVS for CDR1 and FQNEAQ for CDR2. Measured from the cysteine to the phenylalanine, the CDR3 is 17 residues long. Of all the DNA, just the CDR3 is kept, 51 bases in frame from base 1. Using multiplexed V- and J-gene primers, the immunoSEQ hsTCRB Kit amplified TCR-beta CDR3 regions from genomic DNA. Unique DNA barcodes were added in a second PCR, and the samples were pooled together with a negative control and a positive control. The pooled TCR-beta libraries were sequenced using a 150-cycle paired-end protocol on an Illumina MiSeq. Regarding the original processing steps: Raw sequencing data were processed by Adaptive Biotechnologies into a report containing normalized, annotated TCR-beta repertoires. T-cell density was calculated by normalizing TCR-beta templates to usable DNA, with usable DNA estimated through amplification of housekeeping genes. Richness was the count of unique rearrangements, and clonality was defined as 1 minus Pielou's evenness. Intratumor TCR heterogeneity between regions was quantified with the Jaccard index, the Morisita overlap index, and the proportion of shared top-20 clonotypes. The source is immuneACCESS, and TCRdb retained only in-frame sequences with V and J called. Part of the clones is not carried over; for the studies checked, unresolved V genes explain less than half of this, and the remainder is unexplained. Clone size and the V and J calls come from that table; the DNA yielded D and trimming. The sample contains over 150 clones, approximately 90% of them found a single time. 7.4% of the sample comes from the top ten.

The receptor was isolated from a man between 70 and 80 years old with small cell lung cancer. The sample taken for sequencing was tumor tissue. Recombination linked TRBV7-8 to TRBJ2-6; confidence is insufficient to name the D gene. The DNA is as follows: TGTGCCAGCAGCTTCATGTACCCACAAAGTCGGGCCAACGTCCTGACTTTC. This translates into CASSFMYPQSRANVLTF.